The clone carrying this T cell receptor (beta chain) was detected once. Antigen unknown. Each CDR3 protein gets one entry after TCRdb re-called the reads with MiXCR. The table lists 740,000 or so distinct CDR3 sequences, approximately 34% of them singletons. This specimen belongs to a study of T cell repertoires in cytomegalovirus infection. Study background: CMV infection together with matching HLA type was indicated by public TCR beta signatures.

General observations from the study: The study found HLA-C-restricted CMV-specific TCR beta clonotypes dominating the ex vivo response. Carriage of CMV together with the relevant HLA was identifiable through cumulative public TCR beta family frequency.

Germline values: CDR1 MDHEN, CDR2 SYDVKM. The length of the CDR3 is 16 residues. V lost 6 bases to trimming and J lost 0 bases, with 18 bases between them. Material for sequencing was PBMCs. V gene TRBV28 combines with J gene TRBJ2-7, with D possibly TRBD1 on 6 matching bases. This TCR was sampled from a human donor in good health (CMV status not recorded). Some clones in this sample may be carry-over from other donors' samples. CDR3: CASRLGHLDFSYEQYF. In DNA, the CDR3 is TGTGCCAGCAGGTTGGGACATCTAGACTTCTCCTACGAGCAGTACTTC.